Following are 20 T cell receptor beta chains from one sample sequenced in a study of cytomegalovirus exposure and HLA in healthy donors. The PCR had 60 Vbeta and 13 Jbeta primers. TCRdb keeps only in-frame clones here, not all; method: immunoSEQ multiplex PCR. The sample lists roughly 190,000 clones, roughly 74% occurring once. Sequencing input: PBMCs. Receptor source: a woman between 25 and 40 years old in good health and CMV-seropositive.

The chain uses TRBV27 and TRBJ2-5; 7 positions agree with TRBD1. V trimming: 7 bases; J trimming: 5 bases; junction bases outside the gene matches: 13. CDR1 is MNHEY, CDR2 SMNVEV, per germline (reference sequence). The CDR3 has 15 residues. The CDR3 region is CASTDRRGRGETQYF. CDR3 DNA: TGTGCCAGCACCGACCGTAGGGGGCGCGGGGAGACCCAGTACTTC.

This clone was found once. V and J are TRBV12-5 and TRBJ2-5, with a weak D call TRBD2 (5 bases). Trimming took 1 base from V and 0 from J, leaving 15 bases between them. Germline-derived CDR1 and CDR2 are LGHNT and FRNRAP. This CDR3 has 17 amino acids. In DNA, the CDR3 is TGTGCTAGTGGTTTGGACCGGTACGGGATGTACCAAGAGACCCAGTACTTC. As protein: CASGLDRYGMYQETQYF.

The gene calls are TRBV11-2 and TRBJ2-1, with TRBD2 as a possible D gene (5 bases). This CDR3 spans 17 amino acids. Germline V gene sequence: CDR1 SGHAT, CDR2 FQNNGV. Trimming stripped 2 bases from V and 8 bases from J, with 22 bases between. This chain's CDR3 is CASSLFLPNRRGHEQFF. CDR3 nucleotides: TGTGCCAGCAGCTTATTCTTACCCAATCGTCGGGGTCATGAGCAGTTCTTC.

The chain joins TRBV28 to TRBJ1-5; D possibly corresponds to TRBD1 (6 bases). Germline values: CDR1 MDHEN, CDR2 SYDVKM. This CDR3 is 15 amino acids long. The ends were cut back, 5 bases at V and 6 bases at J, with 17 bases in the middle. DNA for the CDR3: TGTGCCAGCAGTACCACCACAGGGTCGGCTCAGCCCCAGCATTTT. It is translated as CASSTTTGSAQPQHF. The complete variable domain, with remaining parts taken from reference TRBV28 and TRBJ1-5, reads DVKVTQSSRYLVKRTGEKVFLECVQDMDHENMFWYRQDPGLGLRLIYFSYDVKMKEKGDIPEGYSVSREKKERFSLILESASTNQTSMYLCASSTTTGSAQPQHFGDGTRLSIL.

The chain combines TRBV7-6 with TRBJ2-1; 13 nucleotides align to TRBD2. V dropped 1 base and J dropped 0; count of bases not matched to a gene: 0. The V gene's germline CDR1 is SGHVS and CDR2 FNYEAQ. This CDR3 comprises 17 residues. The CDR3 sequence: CASSLGTSGSSYNEQFF. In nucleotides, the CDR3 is TGTGCCAGCAGCTTAGGGACTAGCGGGAGCTCCTACAATGAGCAGTTCTTC.

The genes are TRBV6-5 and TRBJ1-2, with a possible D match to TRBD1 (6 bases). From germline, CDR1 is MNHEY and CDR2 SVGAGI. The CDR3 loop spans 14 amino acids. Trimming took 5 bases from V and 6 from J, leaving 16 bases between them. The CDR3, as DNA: TGTGCCAGCAGTACCAACGCGGGGGGCGATGGCTACACCTTC. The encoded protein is CASSTNAGGDGYTF.

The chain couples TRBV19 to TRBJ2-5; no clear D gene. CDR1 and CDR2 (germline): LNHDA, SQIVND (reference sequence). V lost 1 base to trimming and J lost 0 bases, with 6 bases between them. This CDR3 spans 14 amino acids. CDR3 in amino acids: CASSIGRNQETQYF. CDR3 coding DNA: TGTGCCAGTAGTATAGGGCGGAACCAAGAGACCCAGTACTTC.

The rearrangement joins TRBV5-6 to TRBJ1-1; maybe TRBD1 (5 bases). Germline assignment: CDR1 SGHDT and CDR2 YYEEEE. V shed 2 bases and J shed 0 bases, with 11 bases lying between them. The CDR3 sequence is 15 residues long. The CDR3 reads CASSFGGVMNTEAFF. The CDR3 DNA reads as TGTGCCAGCAGCTTTGGGGGGGTGATGAACACTGAAGCTTTCTTT.

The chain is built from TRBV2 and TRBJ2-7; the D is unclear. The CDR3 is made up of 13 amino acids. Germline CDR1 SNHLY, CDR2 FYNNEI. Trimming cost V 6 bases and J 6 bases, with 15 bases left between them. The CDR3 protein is CASSREVGAEQYF. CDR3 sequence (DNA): TGTGCCAGCAGCAGAGAGGTTGGCGCCGAGCAGTACTTC.

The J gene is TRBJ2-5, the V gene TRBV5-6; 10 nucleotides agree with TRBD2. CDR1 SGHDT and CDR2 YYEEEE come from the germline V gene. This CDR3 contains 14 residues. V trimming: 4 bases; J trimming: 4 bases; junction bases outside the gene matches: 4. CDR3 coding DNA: TGTGCCAGCAGCCTAGCGGGAGAAGGAGAGACCCAGTACTTC. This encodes CASSLAGEGETQYF.

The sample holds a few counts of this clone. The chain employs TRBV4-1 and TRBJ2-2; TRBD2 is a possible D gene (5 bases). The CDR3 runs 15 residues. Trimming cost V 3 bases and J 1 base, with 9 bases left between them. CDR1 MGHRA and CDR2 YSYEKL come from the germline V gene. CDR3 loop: CASSHRTLNTGELFF. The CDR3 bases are TGCGCCAGCAGCCATAGGACTCTGAACACCGGGGAGCTGTTTTTT.

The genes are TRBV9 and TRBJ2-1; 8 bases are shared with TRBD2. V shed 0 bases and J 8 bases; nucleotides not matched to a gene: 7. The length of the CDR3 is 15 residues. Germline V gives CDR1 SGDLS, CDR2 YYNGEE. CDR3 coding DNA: TGTGCCAGCAGCGTAGGGGCTAGCGGGTGGGATGAGCAGTTCTTC. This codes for CASSVGASGWDEQFF.

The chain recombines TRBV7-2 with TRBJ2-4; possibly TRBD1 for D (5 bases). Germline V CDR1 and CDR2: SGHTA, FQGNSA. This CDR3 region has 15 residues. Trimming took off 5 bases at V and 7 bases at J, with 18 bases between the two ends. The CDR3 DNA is TGTGCCAGCAGCCAAGGGGTGGGGCCTCAGAACATTCAGTACTTC. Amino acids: CASSQGVGPQNIQYF.

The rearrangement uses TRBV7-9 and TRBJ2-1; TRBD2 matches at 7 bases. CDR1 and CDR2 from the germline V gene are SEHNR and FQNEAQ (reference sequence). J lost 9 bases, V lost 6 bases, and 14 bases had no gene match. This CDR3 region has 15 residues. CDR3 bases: TGTGCCAGCAGGGCCTGGGCGGGAGTGGGAATTGAGCAGTTCTTC. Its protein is CASRAWAGVGIEQFF.

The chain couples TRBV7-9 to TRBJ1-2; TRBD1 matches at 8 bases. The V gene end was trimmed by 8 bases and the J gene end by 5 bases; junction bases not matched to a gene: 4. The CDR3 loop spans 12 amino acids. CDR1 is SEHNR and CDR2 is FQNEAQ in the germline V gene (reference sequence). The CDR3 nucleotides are TGTGCCAGCGAAGGGACAGGATATGGCTACACCTTC. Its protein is CASEGTGYGYTF.

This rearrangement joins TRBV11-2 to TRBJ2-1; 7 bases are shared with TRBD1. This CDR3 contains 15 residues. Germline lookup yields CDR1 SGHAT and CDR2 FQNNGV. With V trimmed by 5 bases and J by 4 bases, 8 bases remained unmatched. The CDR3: CASSQGTAHYNEQFF. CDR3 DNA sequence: TGTGCCAGCAGCCAAGGGACAGCACATTACAATGAGCAGTTCTTC.

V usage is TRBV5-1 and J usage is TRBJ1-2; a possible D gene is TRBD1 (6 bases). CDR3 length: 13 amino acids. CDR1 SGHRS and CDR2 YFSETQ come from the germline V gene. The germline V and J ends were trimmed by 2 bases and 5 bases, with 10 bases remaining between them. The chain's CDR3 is CASSFEGGYGYTF. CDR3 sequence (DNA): TGCGCCAGCAGCTTCGAGGGGGGGTATGGCTACACCTTC. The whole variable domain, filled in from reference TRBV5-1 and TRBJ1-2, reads KAGVTQTPRYLIKTRGQQVTLSCSPISGHRSVSWYQQTPGQGLQFLFEYFSETQRNKGNFPGRFSGRQFSNSRSEMNVSTLELGDSALYLCASSFEGGYGYTFGSGTRLTVV.

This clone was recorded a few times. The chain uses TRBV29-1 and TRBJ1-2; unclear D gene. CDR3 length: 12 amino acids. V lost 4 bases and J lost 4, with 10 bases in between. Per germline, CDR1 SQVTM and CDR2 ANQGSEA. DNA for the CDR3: TGCAGCGTTGTTGTTACTCTCTATGGCTACACCTTC. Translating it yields CSVVVTLYGYTF.

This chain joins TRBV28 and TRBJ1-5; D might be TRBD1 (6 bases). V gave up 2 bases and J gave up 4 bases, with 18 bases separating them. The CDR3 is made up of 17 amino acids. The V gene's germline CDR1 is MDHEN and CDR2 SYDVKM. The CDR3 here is CASSLTRGRGSNQPQHF. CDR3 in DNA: TGTGCCAGCAGTTTAACGCGGGGGCGGGGGTCAAATCAGCCCCAGCATTTT.

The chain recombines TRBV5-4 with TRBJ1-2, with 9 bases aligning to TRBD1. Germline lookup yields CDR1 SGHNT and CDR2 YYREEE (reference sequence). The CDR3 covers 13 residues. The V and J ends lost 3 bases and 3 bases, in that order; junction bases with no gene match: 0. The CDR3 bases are TGTGCCAGCAGCTGGACAGGGGACTATGGCTACACCTTC. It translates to CASSWTGDYGYTF.